The 22 T cell receptor beta chains presented below share a single source sample, sequenced in a study of cytomegalovirus exposure and HLA in healthy donors. The PCR had 60 Vbeta and 13 Jbeta primers. Profiled with immunoSEQ multiplex PCR; TCRdb holds only in-frame clones, not every one. The sample records 95,000 to 100,000 clones, approximately 76% being singletons. Sequencing input: PBMCs. The receptors were sampled from a woman aged 55-70 years in good health and CMV-seropositive.

V and J are TRBV30 and TRBJ2-6, with TRBD2 matching 7 bases. The CDR3 covers 17 residues. Germline CDR1 is GTSNPN and CDR2 is SVGIG (reference sequence). Losses at the gene ends were 2 bases for V and 0 bases for J; bases not matched to a gene: 7. The CDR3 spells CAWSLGGLSSGANVLTF. CDR3 bases: TGTGCCTGGAGTCTGGGGGGGTTGAGCTCTGGGGCCAACGTCCTGACTTTC. The full variable domain, its missing parts supplied by reference TRBV30 and TRBJ2-6, is SQTIHQWPATLVQPVGSPLSLECTVEGTSNPNLYWYRQAAGRGLQLLFYSVGIGQISSEVPQNLSASRPQDRQFILSSKKLLLSDSGFYLCAWSLGGLSSGANVLTFGAGSRLTVL.

The rearrangement joins TRBV6-5 to TRBJ2-1, with TRBD1 matching 11 bases. The CDR3 totals 15 residues. The V gene end was trimmed by 2 bases and the J gene end by 9 bases; junction bases not matched to a gene: 6. CDR1 MNHEY and CDR2 SVGAGI come from the germline V gene. CDR3: CASSYTGQGAREQFF. The CDR3 DNA is TGTGCCAGCAGTTACACCGGACAGGGGGCGCGTGAGCAGTTCTTC.

The table lists this clone with a few counts. This chain uses TRBV5-1 with TRBJ1-1; perhaps TRBD1 as D (6 bases). Germline CDR1 SGHRS, CDR2 YFSETQ. This CDR3 spans 16 amino acids. V lost 0 bases and J 5 bases, leaving 17 bases between the germline ends. The CDR3 loop is CASSLEFRVQGTEAFF. In DNA form, the CDR3 reads TGCGCCAGCAGCTTGGAGTTTCGGGTTCAGGGGACTGAAGCTTTCTTT.

This rearrangement joins TRBV7-9 to TRBJ2-3; D gene uncertain. Per germline, CDR1 SEHNR and CDR2 FQNEAQ (reference sequence). Trimming removed 5 bases from V and 6 bases from J, with 21 bases in between. The CDR3 sequence is 16 residues long. The CDR3 reads CASSRHANILLDTQYF. The CDR3 DNA is TGTGCCAGCAGCCGACACGCTAATATCCTTCTTGATACGCAGTATTTT.

This rearrangement joins TRBV2 to TRBJ1-2; 8 bases are a match to TRBD1. The CDR3 has 14 residues. Germline values: CDR1 SNHLY, CDR2 FYNNEI. J gave up 4 bases and V 6 bases, and 7 bases lay outside the gene matches. The CDR3 sequence: CASSPETGAYGYTF. The CDR3 coding sequence is TGTGCCAGCAGCCCCGAGACAGGGGCCTATGGCTACACCTTC.

This clone was seen more than once but under ten times. With only one base between it and a far larger clone, this is likely a read error. V is TRBV9 and J is TRBJ2-3, with D unclear. This CDR3 is 10 amino acids long. Germline V lookup: CDR1 SGDLS, CDR2 YYNGEE. The CDR3 loop is CSTQTDTQYF. DNA of the CDR3: TGTTCCACCCAGACAGATACGCAGTATTTT.

This clone was observed a handful of times. V gene TRBV6-5 combines with J gene TRBJ2-7; D call uncertain. The V gene lost 4 bases and the J gene lost 2 bases, with 9 bases spanning the gap. Per germline, CDR1 MNHEY and CDR2 SVGAGI. The CDR3 is 13 amino acids. The CDR3 loop reads CASSSDLTYEQYF. For the CDR3, the DNA is TGTGCCAGCAGTTCCGACTTAACCTACGAGCAGTACTTC.

V is TRBV10-3 and J is TRBJ2-3, with D possibly being TRBD2 (6 bases). Germline assignment: CDR1 ENHRY and CDR2 SYGVKD. This CDR3 has 15 residues. Deletions cut 6 bases from V and 1 base from J, with 14 bases between. CDR3 protein: CAISPEGGGTDTQYF. CDR3 nucleotide sequence: TGTGCCATCAGCCCGGAGGGAGGAGGCACAGATACGCAGTATTTT.

This clone was seen many times. Other DNA sequences within the sample encode an identical CDR3. The chain employs TRBV6-1 and TRBJ2-1; 9 bases are shared with TRBD2. Trimming cost V 2 bases and J 1 base; bases outside gene matches: 0. The CDR3 consists of 15 residues. CDR1 and CDR2 (germline): MNHNS, SASEGT. CDR3 DNA: TGTGCCAGCAGTGAACTAGCGGGGTCCTACAATGAGCAGTTCTTC. Its translation: CASSELAGSYNEQFF.

This chain uses TRBV6-5 with TRBJ2-5; 10 bases agree with TRBD2. The J call may be in error: the DNA end matches TRBJ2-7 better. Looked up from germline, CDR1 is MNHEY and CDR2 is SVGAGI. The CDR3 spans 15 residues. The CDR3 reads CASSYSTSGIYEQYF. The DNA for the CDR3 is TGTGCCAGCAGTTATTCCACTAGCGGGATCTACGAGCAGTACTTC.

This chain links TRBV4-1 with TRBJ2-5, with 7 positions matching TRBD1. The junction had 5 bases not matched to a gene; V was cut back by 2 bases and J by 5 bases. Germline V gene sequence: CDR1 MGHRA, CDR2 YSYEKL. The CDR3 consists of 14 residues. This CDR3 reads CASSQTGAGETQYF. As DNA, the CDR3 is TGCGCCAGCAGCCAAACAGGGGCCGGGGAGACCCAGTACTTC.

The rearrangement joins TRBV27 to TRBJ2-1; TRBD1 agrees at 7 bases. Germline V CDR1 and CDR2: MNHEY, SMNVEV (reference sequence). The trim removed 5 bases at V and 6 bases at J, leaving 10 bases unmatched. This CDR3 region has 15 residues. This chain's CDR3 is CASSAPGQYFNEQFF. The CDR3 DNA is TGTGCCAGCAGTGCACCGGGACAGTATTTCAATGAGCAGTTCTTC.

The V call is TRBV28, the J call TRBJ1-4; 10 nucleotides match TRBD1. The CDR3 is 15 residues long. Germline V gene sequence: CDR1 MDHEN, CDR2 SYDVKM. V shed 2 bases, J shed 8 bases, and the junction held 5 bases outside the gene matches. The CDR3 region is CASSLPGQGSEKLFF. In nucleotides, the CDR3 is TGTGCCAGCAGTTTACCGGGACAGGGGAGCGAAAAACTGTTTTTT.

The chain links TRBV28 to TRBJ2-2; 11 nucleotides match TRBD2. After removal of 5 bases from V and 8 bases from J, the junction contained 7 bases not matched to a gene. Germline V gives CDR1 MDHEN, CDR2 SYDVKM. This CDR3 contains 15 residues. In nucleotides, the CDR3 is TGTGCCAGCAGTCCTGGGGGACTAGCGGCTGGGGAGCTGTTTTTT. Translation: CASSPGGLAAGELFF.

This sequence joins TRBV10-2 and TRBJ2-1; TRBD2 matches 7 bases. The CDR3 is 14 residues long. V was clipped by 8 bases and J by 10 bases; unmatched bases: 14. Germline CDR1 reads WSHSY; CDR2 reads SAAADI. In nucleotides, the CDR3 is TGCGCCAGCCGGTCGAGGGAGGGCCAAGGCGAGCAGTTCTTC. Its protein is CASRSREGQGEQFF.

The rearrangement uses TRBV28 and TRBJ1-1; possibly TRBD1 for D (6 bases). V was shortened by 6 bases and J by 9 bases, with 17 bases between the two germline ends. The CDR3 runs to 13 residues. Germline lookup yields CDR1 MDHEN and CDR2 SYDVKM. Here the CDR3 DNA reads TGTGCCAGCAGCACAACAGGGCCCCTCAAAGCTTTCTTT. It is translated as CASSTTGPLKAFF. Complete variable domain (other parts from reference TRBV28 and TRBJ1-1): DVKVTQSSRYLVKRTGEKVFLECVQDMDHENMFWYRQDPGLGLRLIYFSYDVKMKEKGDIPEGYSVSREKKERFSLILESASTNQTSMYLCASSTTGPLKAFFGQGTRLTVV.

In the case of this clone: One junction end disagrees with the germline gene, perhaps due to a read error. The chain carries TRBV19 and TRBJ2-3; 10 bases fit TRBD1. CDR1 is LNHDA and CDR2 is SQIVND in the germline V gene (reference sequence). The CDR3 is 18 residues long. CDR3 in amino acids: CASSIGLTGQGFPDTQYF. DNA for the CDR3: TGTGCCAGTAGCATAGGGCTCACGGGACAGGGGTTTCCAGATACGCAGTATTTT.

V usage is TRBV10-3 and J usage is TRBJ2-7; the match to TRBD1 covers 7 bases. CDR1 is ENHRY, CDR2 SYGVKD, per germline. The ends lost 6 bases at V and 2 bases at J; junction bases unmatched: 7. CDR3 length: 14 amino acids. The CDR3 coding sequence is TGTGCCATCAGCCTCGGGGACAGCGCCTACGAGCAGTACTTC. Translated: CAISLGDSAYEQYF.

The chain links TRBV7-3 to TRBJ2-7, with D uncertain. Between the trimmed V and J ends, which lost 2 bases and 1 base, there was a span of 9 bases. Germline CDR1 and CDR2: SGHTA and FQGTGA. This CDR3 is built from 14 residues. For the CDR3, the DNA is TGTGCCAGCAGCTTAGGTCCCGCGTCCTACGAGCAGTACTTC. Its translation: CASSLGPASYEQYF.

This rearrangement joins TRBV9 to TRBJ2-1; the match to TRBD1 covers 7 bases. The CDR3 loop spans 15 amino acids. Germline V CDR1 and CDR2: SGDLS, YYNGEE. Unmatched junction bases numbered 9, after V lost 4 bases and J lost 5 bases. Written as DNA, the CDR3 is TGTGCCAGCAGCCGCTCCGGGACAGAAAACAATGAGCAGTTCTTC. Amino acids: CASSRSGTENNEQFF.

The V and J genes are TRBV19 and TRBJ1-5, with 8 bases aligning to TRBD1. J lost 2 bases, V lost 6 bases, and 12 bases had no gene match. CDR1 is LNHDA and CDR2 is SQIVND in the germline V gene (reference sequence). This CDR3 is 17 amino acids long. CDR3 protein: CASSPTQGAGGNQPQHF. The CDR3 DNA reads TGTGCCAGTAGCCCCACCCAGGGGGCAGGTGGCAATCAGCCCCAGCATTTT.

In its sample, this clone was seen a few times. The chain couples TRBV4-1 to TRBJ1-4, with D perhaps TRBD1 (5 bases). The length of the CDR3 is 18 residues. Germline CDR1 and CDR2: MGHRA and YSYEKL. Trimming stripped 1 base from V and 0 bases from J, with 15 bases between. This CDR3 reads CASSQGWTNYATNEKLFF. CDR3 sequence (DNA): TGCGCCAGCAGCCAAGGTTGGACAAACTACGCAACTAATGAAAAACTGTTTTTT.